This record concerns one TCR beta chain sequence. This clonotype was detected a few times. No antigen is known for it. Base qualities are not provided; no much larger clone lies one nucleotide away. The sample was run on an Illumina NovaSeq 6000. TCRalpha and TCRbeta cDNA libraries were constructed by 5'RACE with constant-segment primers, with sample barcodes and unique molecular identifiers being introduced. RNA was extracted from every sample with Trizol reagent. Libraries were amplified in two PCR steps, with a second sample barcode and Illumina TruSeq adapters added in the second step. The libraries were sequenced on an Illumina NovaSeq using 2 x 150 bp paired-end reads. As for the original processing: Reads were demultiplexed and collapsed into UMI-guided consensus sequences with migec v1.2.7. Using mixcr v2.1.11, UMI consensuses were aligned to TRA and TRB V and J templates and then assembled into clonotypes. Expanded or contracted clonotypes were those called significant by both edgeR and NoisET, with noise models trained on biological replicates. For edgeR calls, a false discovery rate-adjusted p below 0.01 and a log2 fold-change threshold of 1 were applied. As an exploratory analysis of dynamics, PCA with hierarchical clustering was applied to max-normalized trajectories of the 1000 most abundant clonotypes. The CD4 or CD8 phenotype of responding clones was assigned using the separately sequenced CD4+ and CD8+ repertoires. TCRdb trimmed the raw reads at Q25, called clones with MiXCR and kept productive beta chains. Identical CDR3 proteins give one entry, which carries the most common genes and DNA. TCRdb's processing, not the authors' own work, is the source of the V and J calls. The sample has around 250,000 distinct CDR3 sequences on record, roughly 16% of them singletons. 20% to 25% of the sample lies in the top ten.

The record originates from a study of T-cell memory formation after mild COVID-19 (dated by TCRdb to about 2021). Notes on the research overall: TCR sequence clusters from the two donors were found to be largely donor specific. Two young, previously healthy adult volunteers, one female and one male, were included in the cohort. In a couple of donors, T-cell clones that expanded and contracted after mild COVID-19 were followed by sequencing TCRalpha and TCRbeta repertoires longitudinally. What the study reported, not specific to this receptor: Contracting CD4+ clones were located mainly in the CM and EM memory subsets, whereas CD8+ clones were found to be enriched in EMRA. Whether the second-wave clones peaking on day 37 were SARS-CoV-2 specific was not confirmed. The detection of some responding clones in pre-infection memory suggests that pre-existing cross-reactive memory T cells joined the SARS-CoV-2 response. Only a couple of mild cases were covered by the study, and larger cohorts that include severe cases with pre-infection samples were considered necessary. From day 15 to 85, contracting clones showed balanced CD4/CD8 phenotypes, whereas a second wave of clones that expanded from day 15 to 37 leaned towards CD4+.

Trimming removed 7 bases from V and 4 bases from J; the gene matches leave 3 bases unexplained. Its CDR3 holds 12 amino acids, cysteine through phenylalanine. The DNA shown is the 36-base CDR3, in frame from base 1. The germline V gene (reference sequence) provides CDR1 SGHNT and CDR2 YYREEE. PBMCs were isolated by Ficoll-Paque density gradient centrifugation. The sample was PBMCs or a T cell subset sorted from them (not recorded which). The receptor was isolated from a man aged 18 to 35 who had mild COVID-19 (a few samples of this study predate the infection). The sample titles of this study are shuffled in the database, so cell type and time point are left out; the donor was told from shared clones. The chain employs TRBV5-4 and TRBJ1-1; the junction holds 8 bases that match TRBD1. The DNA is as follows: TGTGCCAGCGGACAGGGAGGCACTGAAGCTTTCTTT. Its protein is CASGQGGTEAFF.